The T cell receptor beta chain described here comes from a study of blood T cell repertoires in COVID-19. Study information: The analysed material was cDNA or gDNA that came from T cells, B-cell-depleted T cells, or PBMCs.

As originally analysed: Reference gene primer amplification yielded estimated nucleated cell counts. Here immunoSEQ multiplex PCR was the method, and the copy in TCRdb shows in-frame clones only, minus some. The V and J calls and clone size are taken from that table; D and trimming were inferred from the DNA. Of roughly 57,000 clones detected, 65% to 80% appear once; the ten largest clones hold more than 15%. CDR3 length: 17 residues. This sequence joins TRBV21-1 and TRBJ2-5; TRBD1 is taken as the D call from the table, unchecked against the DNA. TRBV21-1 is marked as a pseudogene. This sequence was found in a man aged 25 to 45 with COVID-19, enrolled during active disease. Input material: peripheral blood. The CDR3: CASSRTGGESSGETQYF. The CDR3 DNA sequence: TGTGCCAGCAGCAGGACAGGGGGCGAGTCTAGTGGAGAGACCCAGTACTTC.